What follows are 25 T cell receptor beta chains derived from one specimen sequenced in a study of blood T cell repertoires in COVID-19. Assay used: immunoSEQ multiplex PCR; TCRdb lists only in-frame clones, some missing. The profile covers about 70,000 clones, with roughly 89% appearing a single time and more than 8% taken by the ten largest. Sequencing used peripheral blood. These receptors all come from a man in his fifties with active COVID-19.

The chain is built from TRBV27 and TRBJ2-7; a possible D gene is TRBD1 (5 bases). Germline V gene lookup returns CDR1 MNHEY and CDR2 SMNVEV (reference sequence). This CDR3 is 15 amino acids long. V lost 1 base and J lost 2, with 12 bases in between. CDR3 sequence reads: CASSLYPQGAYEQYF. CDR3 bases: TGTGCCAGCAGTTTATATCCCCAGGGCGCCTACGAGCAGTACTTC.

The chain employs TRBV7-9 and TRBJ2-2; TRBD1 matches 10 bases. The CDR3 spans 21 residues. Germline assignment: CDR1 SEHNR and CDR2 FQNEAQ (reference sequence). After removal of 5 bases from V and 3 bases from J, the junction contained 21 bases not matched to a gene. In DNA, the CDR3 is TGTGCCAGCAGCAAAAAATTGGGGGGACAGGGGCCCTCGGGGGACACCGGGGAGCTGTTTTTT. It specifies CASSKKLGGQGPSGDTGELFF.

V and J are TRBV2 and TRBJ1-2; perhaps TRBD1 as D (6 bases). CDR1 is SNHLY, CDR2 FYNNEI, per germline. Trimming shortened V by 6 bases and J by 8 bases, and 16 bases separated the two germline ends. The CDR3 length is 13 residues. CDR3 in amino acids: CASSPGQRRGYTF. CDR3 nucleotides: TGTGCCAGCAGCCCTGGACAGCGACGGGGCTACACCTTC.

This clone came up once. The chain has TRBV27 and TRBJ1-5; 7 nucleotides match TRBD1. Trimming at V came to 4 bases and at J to 2 bases, leaving 5 bases not matched to a gene. From germline, CDR1 is MNHEY and CDR2 SMNVEV (reference sequence). This CDR3 has 15 residues. Here the CDR3 DNA reads TGTGCCAGCAGTTCCCGACAGGGTGGCAATCAGCCCCAGCATTTT. This codes for CASSSRQGGNQPQHF.

The rearrangement uses TRBV4-3 and TRBJ1-2; 7 bases fit TRBD1. Germline CDR1 reads LGHNA; CDR2 reads YSLEER. The CDR3 is 15 amino acids. V gave up 0 bases and J gave up 3 bases; unmatched junction bases: 4. The CDR3 bases are TGCGCCAGCAGCCAAGAGGACAGGCCCTACTATGGCTACACCTTC. This codes for CASSQEDRPYYGYTF.

The V and J genes are TRBV5-1 and TRBJ1-6, with D possibly being TRBD1 (6 bases). The CDR3 runs to 14 residues. The ends were cut back, 1 base at V and 8 bases at J, with 10 bases in the middle. Germline V gives CDR1 SGHRS, CDR2 YFSETQ. For the CDR3, the DNA is TGCGCCAGCAGCTTGACAGGGTCGGATTCACCCCTCCACTTT. Translating gives CASSLTGSDSPLHF.

Details on this clone: Within the sample, other DNA sequences also encode this same CDR3. V and J are TRBV4-1 and TRBJ1-5; 10 bases are shared with TRBD1. The CDR3 consists of 15 residues. V was clipped by 4 bases and J by 4 bases; unmatched bases: 4. Germline V gene sequence: CDR1 MGHRA, CDR2 YSYEKL. The CDR3 DNA reads TGCGCCAGCAGCCGGGGACAGGGGAATAATCAGCCCCAGCATTTT. This codes for CASSRGQGNNQPQHF.

The rearrangement joins TRBV6-5 to TRBJ1-4; the D is unclear. CDR3 size: 13 residues. Trimming left V 3 bases short and J 10 bases short, with 12 bases between. The germline V gene encodes CDR1 MNHEY and CDR2 SVGAGI. The CDR3 DNA is TGTGCCAGCAGTTATGTACAGTATGGAAAACTGTTTTTT. Translated: CASSYVQYGKLFF.

The genes are TRBV6-5 and TRBJ2-5; 9 bases agree with TRBD1. The V segment lost 2 bases and the J segment 5 bases; nucleotides outside the gene matches: 3. CDR3 length equals 14 residues. Germline CDR1 MNHEY, CDR2 SVGAGI. The CDR3 protein is CASSYGTGKETQYF. The CDR3 DNA sequence: TGTGCCAGCAGTTACGGGACAGGGAAGGAGACCCAGTACTTC.

This rearrangement joins TRBV2 to TRBJ1-1; no definite D call. Trimming pared 1 base from V and 0 bases from J, leaving 6 bases between. The CDR3 totals 14 residues. Germline V lookup: CDR1 SNHLY, CDR2 FYNNEI. The CDR3 bases are TGTGCCAGCAGTGAAGGGAGAATGAACACTGAAGCTTTCTTT. Translated: CASSEGRMNTEAFF.

This clone showed up just a few times. The V gene is TRBV5-8, the J gene TRBJ1-6, with D unresolved. The CDR3 loop spans 13 amino acids. The germline V gene encodes CDR1 SGHTS and CDR2 YDEGEE. Trimming stripped 2 bases from V and 6 bases from J, with 6 bases between. Here the CDR3 reads CASSFGFNSPLHF. In DNA, the CDR3 is TGTGCCAGCAGCTTCGGTTTTAATTCACCCCTCCACTTT.

The rearrangement uses TRBV2 and TRBJ2-5, with 13 bases that match TRBD2. V lost 6 bases and J lost 1; bases outside the gene matches: 2. CDR1 and CDR2 from the germline V gene are SNHLY and FYNNEI. This CDR3 spans 15 amino acids. CDR3: CASRGLAGIQETQYF. CDR3 in DNA: TGTGCCAGCAGGGGACTAGCGGGGATCCAAGAGACCCAGTACTTC. The variable domain in full, completed from reference TRBV2 and TRBJ2-5, reads EPEVTQTPSHQVTQMGQEVILRCVPISNHLYFYWYRQILGQKVEFLVSFYNNEISEKSEIFDDQFSVERPDGSNFTLKIRSTKLEDSAMYFCASRGLAGIQETQYFGPGTRLLVL.

This chain uses TRBV5-1 with TRBJ1-1; TRBD1 aligns across 11 bases. The germline V gene has CDR1 SGHRS and CDR2 YFSETQ. The V and J ends lost 3 bases and 4 bases, in that order; junction bases with no gene match: 11. The CDR3 length is 17 residues. The CDR3 nucleotides read TGCGCCAGCAGCTATTACCCGGGACAGGGGGATCTCACTGAAGCTTTCTTT. It codes for CASSYYPGQGDLTEAFF.

This chain uses TRBV7-9 with TRBJ2-1, with 7 bases matching TRBD1. J lost 9 bases, V lost 5 bases, and 10 bases had no gene match. This CDR3 comprises 14 residues. From germline, CDR1 is SEHNR and CDR2 FQNEAQ (reference sequence). CDR3 protein: CASSADRVIGEQFF. CDR3 nucleotide sequence: TGTGCCAGCAGCGCTGACAGGGTTATCGGTGAGCAGTTCTTC.

J is TRBJ2-1 and V is TRBV11-2; the match to TRBD1 covers 9 bases. The J segment lost 9 bases and the V segment lost 5 bases, leaving 2 bases of the junction unmatched. The CDR3 is 12 residues long. The germline gives CDR1 SGHAT, CDR2 FQNNGV. The CDR3 loop reads CASSMTGGEQFF. In nucleotides, the CDR3 is TGTGCCAGCAGCATGACAGGGGGTGAGCAGTTCTTC.

This chain connects TRBV30 to TRBJ2-1, with 9 nucleotides matching TRBD1. This CDR3 comprises 14 residues. The germline gives CDR1 GTSNPN, CDR2 SVGIG (reference sequence). Trimming took 2 bases from V and 8 from J; bases not matched to a gene: 7. The CDR3 protein is CAWSTGQGFYEQFF. The CDR3 coding sequence is TGTGCCTGGAGTACAGGACAGGGGTTCTATGAGCAGTTCTTC. Together with reference TRBV30 and TRBJ2-1, the CDR3 gives the full variable domain: SQTIHQWPATLVQPVGSPLSLECTVEGTSNPNLYWYRQAAGRGLQLLFYSVGIGQISSEVPQNLSASRPQDRQFILSSKKLLLSDSGFYLCAWSTGQGFYEQFFGPGTRLTVL.

The CDR3 region is CATSVGWGRCSGNTIYF. As DNA, the CDR3 is TGTGCCACCAGTGTCGGATGGGGCAGATGCTCTGGAAACACCATATATTTT. This rearrangement joins TRBV24-1 to TRBJ1-3; TRBD1 might be the D (5 bases). Looked up from germline, CDR1 is KGHDR and CDR2 is SFDVKD. The CDR3 spans 17 residues. Trimming left V 5 bases short and J 0 bases short, with 16 bases between.

The chain carries TRBV5-1 and TRBJ2-3; 13 nucleotides align to TRBD2. This CDR3 comprises 15 residues. Germline values: CDR1 SGHRS, CDR2 YFSETQ. The ends lost 4 bases at V and 5 bases at J; junction bases unmatched: 4. CDR3 in DNA: TGCGCCAGCAGCCAACGGACTAGCGGGGGAGATACGCAGTATTTT. It encodes CASSQRTSGGDTQYF.

This chain joins TRBV7-9 and TRBJ2-1; 7 bases line up with TRBD1. J was trimmed by 3 bases and V by 8 bases; bases with no gene match: 7. This CDR3 is built from 14 residues. Per germline, CDR1 SEHNR and CDR2 FQNEAQ (reference sequence). CDR3 amino acids: CASPQPGGYNEQFF. In DNA form, the CDR3 reads TGTGCCAGCCCACAGCCAGGGGGCTACAATGAGCAGTTCTTC.

The V call is TRBV9, the J call TRBJ1-2; unclear D gene. This CDR3 has 14 amino acids. Germline V gene data show CDR1 as SGDLS and CDR2 as YYNGEE. Between the trimmed V and J ends, which lost 3 bases and 8 bases, there was a span of 17 bases. CDR3 sequence reads: CASSDPPAGGGYTF. The DNA of the CDR3 is TGTGCCAGCAGCGATCCCCCTGCGGGAGGCGGCTACACCTTC.

This clone was detected only once. The J gene is TRBJ2-6, the V gene TRBV30; tentatively, D is TRBD2 (5 bases). Germline assignment: CDR1 GTSNPN and CDR2 SVGIG (reference sequence). The ends were cut back, 8 bases at V and 0 bases at J, with 11 bases in the middle. This CDR3 has 14 amino acids. Written as DNA, the CDR3 is TGTGCCGGAGCTGCGGGCTCTGGGGCCAACGTCCTGACTTTC. Its protein product is CAGAAGSGANVLTF.

The J gene is TRBJ1-3, the V gene TRBV7-9; D ambiguous. Germline loops: CDR1 SEHNR, CDR2 FQNEAQ (reference sequence). This CDR3 is built from 13 residues. Trimming removed 6 bases from V and 3 bases from J, with 9 bases in between. DNA of the CDR3: TGTGCCAGCAGGGTTACAAGTGGAAACACCATATATTTT. Translated: CASRVTSGNTIYF.

This chain links TRBV5-1 with TRBJ2-3; 9 bases align to TRBD1. V lost 0 bases to trimming and J lost 6 bases; unmatched junction nucleotides: 2. CDR1 is SGHRS and CDR2 is YFSETQ in the germline V gene. This CDR3 region has 14 residues. Here the CDR3 reads CASSLAQGADTQYF. DNA of the CDR3: TGCGCCAGCAGCTTGGCACAGGGGGCTGATACGCAGTATTTT.

The chain carries TRBV10-3 and TRBJ2-7; TRBD1 might be the D (6 bases). V lost 8 bases to trimming and J lost 2 bases, with 16 bases between them. Germline CDR1 and CDR2: ENHRY and SYGVKD. The CDR3 has 14 amino acids. The CDR3 sequence is CAIGKSSGAYEQYF. In nucleotides, the CDR3 is TGTGCCATCGGTAAAAGTTCAGGGGCCTACGAGCAGTACTTC.

The chain is built from TRBV14 and TRBJ1-2, with D maybe TRBD1 (5 bases). The germline CDR1 and CDR2 sequences are SGHDN and FVKESK. Trimming cost V 4 bases and J 1 base, with 19 bases left between them. This CDR3 comprises 17 residues. The CDR3 DNA is TGTGCCAGCAGCCTCGGGGGAGAGCCCAAACTTAACTATGGCTACACCTTC. Its translation: CASSLGGEPKLNYGYTF. The full variable domain, with the rest looked up from reference TRBV14 and TRBJ1-2, is EAGVTQFPSHSVIEKGQTVTLRCDPISGHDNLYWYRRVMGKEIKFLLHFVKESKQDESGMPNNRFLAERTGGTYSTLKVQPAELEDSGVYFCASSLGGEPKLNYGYTFGSGTRLTVV.